One TCR beta chain is described in this entry. This sample stems from a study of blood T cell repertoires in COVID-19. Study information: Sample material is recorded as cDNA or gDNA derived from T cells, B-cell-depleted T cells, or PBMCs.

V lost 0 bases, J lost 4 bases, and 9 bases lay in between. Germline CDR1 is ENHRY and CDR2 is SYGVKD. The CDR3 is 14 amino acids. The repertoire was sequenced with immunoSEQ multiplex PCR; TCRdb's copy has only in-frame clones and lacks some. The sample holds about 370,000 clones; around 87% are singletons and the top ten take less than 11%. Sequenced input: peripheral blood. The chain joins TRBV10-3 to TRBJ1-2; no definite D call. This sequence was found in a woman aged 30 to 39 with COVID-19, enrolled during active disease. Written as DNA, the CDR3 is TGTGCCATCAGTGAGTCGACTCCCAGCTATGGCTACACCTTC. This translates into CAISESTPSYGYTF.